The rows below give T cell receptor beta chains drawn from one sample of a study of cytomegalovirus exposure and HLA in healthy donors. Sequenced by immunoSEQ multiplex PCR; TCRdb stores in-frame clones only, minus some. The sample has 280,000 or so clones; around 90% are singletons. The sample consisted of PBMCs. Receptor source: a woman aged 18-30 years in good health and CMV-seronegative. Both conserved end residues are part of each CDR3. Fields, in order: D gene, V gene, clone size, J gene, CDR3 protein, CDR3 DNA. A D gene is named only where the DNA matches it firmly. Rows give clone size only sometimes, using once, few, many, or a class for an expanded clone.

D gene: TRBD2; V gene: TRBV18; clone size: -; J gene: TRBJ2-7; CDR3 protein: CASSPSGSPGEQYF; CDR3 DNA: TGTGCCAGCTCACCTAGCGGGAGTCCGGGGGAGCAGTACTTC
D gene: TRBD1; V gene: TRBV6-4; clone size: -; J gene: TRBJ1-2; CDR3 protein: CASSDSSQGARGYTF; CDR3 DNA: TGTGCCAGCAGTGACTCGAGTCAGGGGGCGCGTGGCTACACCTTC
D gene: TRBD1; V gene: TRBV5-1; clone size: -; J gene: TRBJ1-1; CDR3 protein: CASSSTLPGQGRQNTEAFF; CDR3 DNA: TGCGCCAGCAGCTCGACCCTACCTGGACAGGGCAGGCAGAACACTGAAGCTTTCTTT
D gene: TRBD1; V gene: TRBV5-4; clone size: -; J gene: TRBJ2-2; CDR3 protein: CASSLRQGAGELFF; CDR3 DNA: TGTGCCAGCAGCTTAAGACAGGGAGCCGGGGAGCTGTTTTTT
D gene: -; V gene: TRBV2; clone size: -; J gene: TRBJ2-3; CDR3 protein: CASRDRLNTQYF; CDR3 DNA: TGTGCCAGCAGGGACAGACTGAATACGCAGTATTTT
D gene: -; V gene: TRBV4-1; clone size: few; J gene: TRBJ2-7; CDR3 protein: CASSPRGAMAYEQYF; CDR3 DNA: TGCGCCAGCAGCCCACGGGGGGCAATGGCCTACGAGCAGTACTTC
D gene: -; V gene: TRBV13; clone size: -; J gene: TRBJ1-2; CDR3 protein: CASSLGFGADNNYGYTF; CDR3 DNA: TGTGCCAGCAGCTTAGGCTTTGGGGCGGACAATAACTATGGCTACACCTTC
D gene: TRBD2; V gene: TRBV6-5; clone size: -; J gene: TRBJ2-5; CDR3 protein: CASSYYGTSSETQYF; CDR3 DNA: TGTGCCAGCAGTTATTACGGGACTAGTAGTGAGACCCAGTACTTC
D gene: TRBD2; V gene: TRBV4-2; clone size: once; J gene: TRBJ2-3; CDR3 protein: CASSPGSGGSTDTQYF; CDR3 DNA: TGTGCCAGCAGCCCAGGTAGCGGGGGCAGCACAGATACGCAGTATTTT
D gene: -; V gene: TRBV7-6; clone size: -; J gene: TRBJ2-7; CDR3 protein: CASSLAGGQDEQYF; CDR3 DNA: TGTGCCAGCAGCTTAGCGGGGGGGCAAGACGAGCAGTACTTC
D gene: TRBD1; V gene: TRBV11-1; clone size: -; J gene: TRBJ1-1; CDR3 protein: CASRHRGLHTEAFF; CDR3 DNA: TGTGCCAGCAGGCACAGGGGACTCCACACTGAAGCTTTCTTT
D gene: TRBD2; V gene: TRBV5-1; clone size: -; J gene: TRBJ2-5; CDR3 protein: CASSLSGGHQETQYF; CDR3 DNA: TGCGCCAGCAGCTTGAGCGGGGGACACCAAGAGACCCAGTACTTC
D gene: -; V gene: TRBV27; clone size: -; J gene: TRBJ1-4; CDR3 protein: CASSLGQKTNEKLFF; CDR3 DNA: TGTGCCAGCAGTTTAGGGCAGAAAACTAATGAAAAACTGTTTTTT
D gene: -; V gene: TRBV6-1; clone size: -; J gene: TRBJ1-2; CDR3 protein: CATNERGRHGYTF; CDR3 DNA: TGTGCAACGAATGAAAGGGGAAGGCATGGCTACACCTTC
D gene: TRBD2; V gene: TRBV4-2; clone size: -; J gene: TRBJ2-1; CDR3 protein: CASSPLGAGGHNEQFF; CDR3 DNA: TGTGCCAGCAGCCCCCTCGGAGCGGGGGGGCACAATGAGCAGTTCTTC
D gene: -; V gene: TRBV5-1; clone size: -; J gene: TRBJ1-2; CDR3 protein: CASSSESGSSNYGYTF; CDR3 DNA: TGCGCCAGCTCTTCCGAATCAGGGTCCTCTAACTATGGCTACACCTTC
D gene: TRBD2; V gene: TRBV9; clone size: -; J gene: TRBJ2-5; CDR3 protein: CASSVVPSGGSRQETQYF; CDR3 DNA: TGTGCCAGCAGCGTAGTTCCTAGCGGGGGAAGCCGGCAAGAGACCCAGTACTTC